This TCR beta chain was documented in a study of tumor-infiltrating lymphocytes in primary liver carcinoma. Looking at the study overall: Spanning 4.2 to 10 cm, the tumors were T1-T3 N0M0. Roughly 3.5 to 8 million productive TCRbeta reads came from each sample, comparable across tissue types. Notes on the study in general: The study found only about 8-24% of top clones in all five tumor regions. Blood fell significantly below tumors in its top-250-clone fraction (p = 0.039).

With respect to this clonotype: Its target is unknown. One end of the junction varies from germline; a read error may be responsible.

cDNA specific to TCR beta was made from 500 ng of total RNA, with a constant-region primer employed for priming. For TCR beta, libraries were produced by three nested multiplex PCR rounds using slightly modified ARM-PCR. TRBV1-TRBV30 forward primers and a C-beta reverse primer were used in the first two PCR rounds, which each ran for about 10 cycles. TCRdb reprocessed the multiplex PCR reads via MiXCR and lists one record per CDR3 protein. This table holds 100,000 to 150,000 distinct CDR3 sequences, 64% found once. Joint extraction of RNA and DNA used roughly 19-32 mg of bulk tissue that was unsorted. Germline-derived CDR1 and CDR2 are SGHAT and FQNNGV. The CDR3 sequence is 16 residues long.

The sequenced sample was liver tumor tissue from sampling region 3. Subset given: tumor region T3, left-lateral pole. The source is a woman aged 60 to 75 with primary liver carcinoma and hepatitis B virus infection. The chain couples TRBV11-2 to TRBJ2-3, with 12 bases identical to TRBD2. In DNA, the CDR3 is TGTGCCAGCAGCTCCGGACTAGCGGGGCACACAGATACGCGGTATTTT. Protein: CASSSGLAGHTDTRYF.